This is a list of T cell receptor beta chains from one sample in a study of blood T cells in healthy people across ages. TCRdb reprocessed the 5' RACE reads via MiXCR and lists one record per CDR3 protein. The data show 1.5 million to 2 million distinct CDR3 sequences, almost 35% seen once. Source material: blood. Receptor source: a woman aged 30 to 39 in good health. The CDR3 runs from the conserved cysteine through the conserved F or W. D genes are given only for firm matches. Size is omitted from some rows. Given values are once, few, many or a class for expanded clones.

J gene: TRBJ2-3
D gene: -
CDR3 length: 15
V gene: TRBV7-3
clone size: -
CDR3 DNA: TGTGCCAGCAGCCCGGGGCAGCCCGGCACAGATACGCGGTATTTT
CDR3 protein: CASSPGQPGTDTRYF

J gene: TRBJ1-2
D gene: -
CDR3 length: 11
V gene: TRBV12-3/TRBV12-4
clone size: once
CDR3 DNA: TGTGCCAGCAGGTCTCAGAGAGGCCACACCTTC
CDR3 protein: CASRSQRGHTF

J gene: TRBJ2-5
D gene: -
CDR3 length: 14
V gene: TRBV9
clone size: -
CDR3 DNA: TGTGCCAGCAGCGTTCAGGGTACATGGGAGACCCAGTACTTC
CDR3 protein: CASSVQGTWETQYF

J gene: TRBJ2-3
D gene: TRBD2
CDR3 length: 18
V gene: TRBV4-2
clone size: -
CDR3 DNA: TGTGCCAGCAGCCCGCGTAGCGGGAGGGCCGTCGTGGAGAATACGCAGTATTTT
CDR3 protein: CASSPRSGRAVVENTQYF

J gene: TRBJ2-1
D gene: TRBD2
CDR3 length: 15
V gene: TRBV3-1
clone size: -
CDR3 DNA: TGTGCCAGCAGCCGCCGACTAGCGGGAGCGGGGGAGCAGTTCTTC
CDR3 protein: CASSRRLAGAGEQFF

J gene: TRBJ1-2
D gene: -
CDR3 length: 12
V gene: TRBV10-3
clone size: -
CDR3 DNA: TGTGCCATCAGGGACAACAACTATGGCTACACCTTC
CDR3 protein: CAIRDNNYGYTF

J gene: TRBJ2-7
D gene: -
CDR3 length: 14
V gene: TRBV10-3
clone size: -
CDR3 DNA: TGTGCCATCAGTGGGACCGGGACAACCTACGAGCAGTACTTC
CDR3 protein: CAISGTGTTYEQYF

J gene: TRBJ2-7
D gene: TRBD2
CDR3 length: 15
V gene: TRBV4-1
clone size: -
CDR3 DNA: TGCGCCAGCAGCGAAGGGGGTAGCGGGACCTACGAGCAGTACTTC
CDR3 protein: CASSEGGSGTYEQYF

J gene: TRBJ1-4
D gene: -
CDR3 length: 15
V gene: TRBV7-9
clone size: few
CDR3 DNA: TGTGCCAGCAGCTTATCCAGGGGATTTAATGAAAAACTGTTTTTT
CDR3 protein: CASSLSRGFNEKLFF

J gene: TRBJ2-1
D gene: -
CDR3 length: 13
V gene: TRBV20-1
clone size: -
CDR3 DNA: TGCAGTGCCCCTAGCAATGCCTACAATGAGCAGTTCTTC
CDR3 protein: CSAPSNAYNEQFF

J gene: TRBJ2-3
D gene: TRBD2
CDR3 length: 16
V gene: TRBV18
clone size: -
CDR3 DNA: TGTGCCAGCTCCCTGGGGCCTAGCGGATACACAGATACGCAGTATTTT
CDR3 protein: CASSLGPSGYTDTQYF

J gene: TRBJ2-3
D gene: -
CDR3 length: 18
V gene: TRBV4-1
clone size: -
CDR3 DNA: -
CDR3 protein: CASSHPPVGGGSTDTRYF

J gene: TRBJ2-7
D gene: -
CDR3 length: 14
V gene: TRBV28
clone size: -
CDR3 DNA: TGTGCCAGCACCCTCGGTGGGGTTACCTACGAGCAGTACTTC
CDR3 protein: CASTLGGVTYEQYF

J gene: TRBJ2-3
D gene: TRBD2
CDR3 length: 15
V gene: TRBV4-1
clone size: few
CDR3 DNA: TGCGCCAGCAGCGGAACTAGCGGGAGATCAAATACGCAGTATTTT
CDR3 protein: CASSGTSGRSNTQYF

J gene: TRBJ1-4
D gene: TRBD1
CDR3 length: 15
V gene: TRBV2
clone size: -
CDR3 DNA: TGTGCCAGCAGATCGTTGACAGGGAGGAATGAAAAACTGTTTTTT
CDR3 protein: CASRSLTGRNEKLFF

J gene: TRBJ1-2
D gene: -
CDR3 length: 15
V gene: TRBV20-1
clone size: -
CDR3 DNA: TGCAGTGCTAGAGTAGCGGATGAGGGGAACGGGGGCTACACCTTC
CDR3 protein: CSARVADEGNGGYTF

J gene: TRBJ2-7
D gene: -
CDR3 length: 14
V gene: TRBV27
clone size: many
CDR3 DNA: TGTGCCAGCAGCCCAGGGGGGCCCTGGGGCGAGCAGTACTTC
CDR3 protein: CASSPGGPWGEQYF

J gene: TRBJ1-1
D gene: -
CDR3 length: 16
V gene: TRBV3-1
clone size: -
CDR3 DNA: TGTGCCAGTAGCCACGGACCGGGCGTGATGAACACTGAAGCTTTCTTT
CDR3 protein: CASSHGPGVMNTEAFF

J gene: TRBJ1-1
D gene: -
CDR3 length: 13
V gene: TRBV5-1
clone size: -
CDR3 DNA: TGCGCCGGCAGCGCAACAGGGAGAACTGAAGCTTTCTTT
CDR3 protein: CAGSATGRTEAFF

J gene: TRBJ1-1
D gene: -
CDR3 length: 16
V gene: TRBV4-1
clone size: -
CDR3 DNA: TGCGCCAGCAGCCAGAGTACAGGGTACCAAAACACTGAAGCTTTCTTT
CDR3 protein: CASSQSTGYQNTEAFF

J gene: TRBJ2-5
D gene: TRBD2
CDR3 length: 15
V gene: TRBV4-1
clone size: -
CDR3 DNA: TGCGCCAGCAGCCAAGAGGTTGGGACTAGGGAGACCCAGTACTTC
CDR3 protein: CASSQEVGTRETQYF

J gene: TRBJ1-3
D gene: -
CDR3 length: 16
V gene: TRBV20-1
clone size: -
CDR3 DNA: TGCAGTGCTAGACCCGGGGGGGGCGCAGGAGGAAACACCATATATTTT
CDR3 protein: CSARPGGGAGGNTIYF

J gene: TRBJ1-2
D gene: -
CDR3 length: 12
V gene: TRBV20-1
clone size: -
CDR3 DNA: TGCAGTGCTAGAGTACAAAACTATGGCTACACCTTC
CDR3 protein: CSARVQNYGYTF

J gene: TRBJ2-7
D gene: -
CDR3 length: 14
V gene: TRBV9
clone size: -
CDR3 DNA: TGTGCCGGCAGCGAGGGGGGGTACCGCTACGAGCAGTACTTC
CDR3 protein: CAGSEGGYRYEQYF

J gene: TRBJ2-3
D gene: TRBD1
CDR3 length: 18
V gene: TRBV27
clone size: -
CDR3 DNA: TGTGCCAGCAGTCCGGAGGGGCAACAGGGGGCCCGGACAGATACGCAGTATTTT
CDR3 protein: CASSPEGQQGARTDTQYF

J gene: TRBJ2-1
D gene: -
CDR3 length: 13
V gene: TRBV29-1
clone size: many
CDR3 DNA: TGCAGCGTTGTTCCCCGTGGAGGCAATGAGCAGTTCTTC
CDR3 protein: CSVVPRGGNEQFF

J gene: TRBJ1-1
D gene: -
CDR3 length: 11
V gene: TRBV29-1
clone size: -
CDR3 DNA: TGCAGCGTCCGTCGGAACACTGAAGCTTTCTTT
CDR3 protein: CSVRRNTEAFF

J gene: TRBJ1-5
D gene: -
CDR3 length: 15
V gene: TRBV10-1
clone size: -
CDR3 DNA: TGCGCCAGCAGTGAAGGTTTGGGGTTATGGCAGCCCCAGCATTTT
CDR3 protein: CASSEGLGLWQPQHF

J gene: TRBJ2-1
D gene: TRBD2
CDR3 length: 17
V gene: TRBV15
clone size: -
CDR3 DNA: TGTGCCACCAGCAGAGAACGGACTAGCGGGGCATACAATGAGCAGTTCTTC
CDR3 protein: CATSRERTSGAYNEQFF

J gene: TRBJ2-5
D gene: -
CDR3 length: 16
V gene: TRBV4-1
clone size: many
CDR3 DNA: TGCGCCAGCAGCCAAACCGGGATGGGGTTTAAAGAGACCCAGTACTTC
CDR3 protein: CASSQTGMGFKETQYF

J gene: TRBJ2-3
D gene: TRBD2
CDR3 length: 17
V gene: TRBV5-4
clone size: -
CDR3 DNA: TGTGCCGTGGAGATAAGAACCGGGACTAGCTTGGCAGATACGCAGTATTTT
CDR3 protein: CAVEIRTGTSLADTQYF

J gene: TRBJ2-7
D gene: -
CDR3 length: 14
V gene: TRBV5-1
clone size: many
CDR3 DNA: TGCGCCAGCAGCTTGGGGGTTGAACTTTACGAGCAGTACTTC
CDR3 protein: CASSLGVELYEQYF

J gene: TRBJ2-3
D gene: -
CDR3 length: 16
V gene: TRBV3-1
clone size: -
CDR3 DNA: TGTGCCAGCAGCCATGAAACGGGATGGGGCACAGATACGCAGTATTTT
CDR3 protein: CASSHETGWGTDTQYF

J gene: TRBJ2-3
D gene: -
CDR3 length: 12
V gene: TRBV29-1
clone size: -
CDR3 DNA: TGCAGCTCCGAGACGGACACAGGTACGCAGTATTTT
CDR3 protein: CSSETDTGTQYF

J gene: TRBJ2-1
D gene: TRBD2
CDR3 length: 16
V gene: TRBV7-9
clone size: -
CDR3 DNA: TGTGCCAGCAGCCCCTTAGCGGGGACCCACTACAATGAGCAGTTCTTC
CDR3 protein: CASSPLAGTHYNEQFF

J gene: TRBJ2-5
D gene: TRBD2
CDR3 length: 15
V gene: TRBV9
clone size: -
CDR3 DNA: TGTGCCAGCAGCGTAGTCGGTAGCGGGAGAGAGACCCAGTACTTC
CDR3 protein: CASSVVGSGRETQYF

J gene: TRBJ1-4
D gene: TRBD1
CDR3 length: 15
V gene: TRBV14
clone size: -
CDR3 DNA: TGTGCCAGCAGCCAAGCACAGGGGCCCTATGAAAAACTGTTTTTT
CDR3 protein: CASSQAQGPYEKLFF

J gene: TRBJ2-1
D gene: TRBD2
CDR3 length: 17
V gene: TRBV27
clone size: -
CDR3 DNA: TGTGCCAGCAGTTTCTTGATAGCGGGCCTAATTTACAATGAGCAGTTCTTC
CDR3 protein: CASSFLIAGLIYNEQFF

J gene: TRBJ1-5
D gene: -
CDR3 length: 14
V gene: TRBV7-2
clone size: -
CDR3 DNA: TGTGCCAGCAGCCAACTTGACAGGAATCAGTCCCAGCATTTT
CDR3 protein: CASSQLDRNQSQHF

J gene: TRBJ2-3
D gene: -
CDR3 length: 16
V gene: TRBV20-1
clone size: few
CDR3 DNA: TGCAGTGCTAGTAGTTGGGGATTTCGCATGACAGATACGCAGTATTTT
CDR3 protein: CSASSWGFRMTDTQYF

J gene: TRBJ2-4
D gene: TRBD1
CDR3 length: 14
V gene: TRBV20-1
clone size: -
CDR3 DNA: TGCAGTGCTAGGCCCGGGACAGGGGGGAACATTCAGTACTTC
CDR3 protein: CSARPGTGGNIQYF

J gene: TRBJ2-1
D gene: TRBD2
CDR3 length: 17
V gene: TRBV4-1
clone size: few
CDR3 DNA: TGCGCCAGCAGGTTAGGACTAGCGAGAGGGCCTAACGATGAGCAGTTCTTC
CDR3 protein: CASRLGLARGPNDEQFF

J gene: TRBJ1-6
D gene: TRBD1
CDR3 length: 14
V gene: TRBV6-5
clone size: few
CDR3 DNA: TGTGCCAGCAGACCGGGGACAGGGGGCTCACCCCTCCACTTT
CDR3 protein: CASRPGTGGSPLHF

J gene: TRBJ1-1
D gene: -
CDR3 length: 18
V gene: TRBV7-9
clone size: -
CDR3 DNA: TGTGCCAGCAGCTTAGTAGTACCGTGGCGGGGGACGAACACTGAAGCTTTCTTT
CDR3 protein: CASSLVVPWRGTNTEAFF

J gene: TRBJ2-3
D gene: -
CDR3 length: 16
V gene: TRBV20-1
clone size: -
CDR3 DNA: TGCAGTGCTAGTACAATCTTAGCCCCAAGCACAGATACGCAGTATTTT
CDR3 protein: CSASTILAPSTDTQYF

J gene: TRBJ2-2
D gene: -
CDR3 length: 17
V gene: TRBV6-5
clone size: -
CDR3 DNA: TGTGCCAGCAGTTCCGACCCGGGACGGACGAACACCGGGGAGCTGTTTTTT
CDR3 protein: CASSSDPGRTNTGELFF

J gene: TRBJ2-1
D gene: -
CDR3 length: 9
V gene: TRBV6-1
clone size: -
CDR3 DNA: TGTGCCAGCGCGGAGGAGCAGTGCTTC
CDR3 protein: CASAEEQCF

J gene: TRBJ1-4
D gene: TRBD1
CDR3 length: 16
V gene: TRBV4-1
clone size: -
CDR3 DNA: TGCGCCAGCAGCCAGACAGGGATCTCGGCTAATGAAAAACTGTTTTTT
CDR3 protein: CASSQTGISANEKLFF

J gene: TRBJ2-5
D gene: -
CDR3 length: 17
V gene: TRBV5-1
clone size: few
CDR3 DNA: TGCGCCAGCAGCCTAGGGACCATCCCCGGAGGGGTGGAGACCCAGTACTTC
CDR3 protein: CASSLGTIPGGVETQYF

J gene: TRBJ2-5
D gene: -
CDR3 length: 15
V gene: TRBV7-9
clone size: few
CDR3 DNA: TGTGCCAGCAGCTTCTCCGGAGTGCAGAGAGAGACCCAGTACTTC
CDR3 protein: CASSFSGVQRETQYF

J gene: TRBJ2-3
D gene: TRBD2
CDR3 length: 16
V gene: TRBV10-3
clone size: -
CDR3 DNA: TGTGCCATCAGTGGACTAGCGGGAGTTTTTACAGATACGCAGTATTTT
CDR3 protein: CAISGLAGVFTDTQYF

J gene: TRBJ2-7
D gene: -
CDR3 length: 14
V gene: TRBV27
clone size: -
CDR3 DNA: TGTGCCAGCAGTTTCATTGGCAGCAACTACGAGCAGTACTTC
CDR3 protein: CASSFIGSNYEQYF

J gene: TRBJ2-7
D gene: TRBD2
CDR3 length: 16
V gene: TRBV5-1
clone size: -
CDR3 DNA: TGCGCCAGCAGCCCGGGTAGCGGGAGCCCCTCCTACGAGCAGTACTTC
CDR3 protein: CASSPGSGSPSYEQYF